This TCR beta chain was recovered during a study of cytomegalovirus exposure and HLA in healthy donors. This clone was seen more than once but under ten times. With 60 Vbeta and 13 Jbeta primers, the PCR was carried out. Here immunoSEQ multiplex PCR was the method, and the copy in TCRdb shows in-frame clones only, minus some. The repertoire consists of 150,000 to 200,000 clones, with under 80% occurring once and the leading ten covering around 2.3%. The CDR3 sequence is 20 residues long. Germline V gives CDR1 MNHEY, CDR2 SMNVEV (reference sequence). The V gene end was trimmed by 1 base and the J gene end by 1 base; junction bases not matched to a gene: 16.

The sequence was collected from a woman aged 30 to 39 in good health and CMV-seropositive. The chain combines TRBV27 with TRBJ2-7; TRBD2 agrees at 10 bases. The sample was PBMCs. Written as DNA, the CDR3 is TGTGCCAGCAGTTTATTGGGTCTAGCGGGGGTCCCCTCAACTTCCTACGAGCAGTACTTC. This codes for CASSLLGLAGVPSTSYEQYF.